This T cell receptor beta chain was observed in a study of T cells after yellow fever vaccination (dated by TCRdb to about 2019). For context, the study as a whole: The SMART-Seq v4 Ultra Low Input RNA kit was used to prepare libraries from fractions with low cell numbers. To track T-cell clones before and after primary and booster YFV17D yellow fever vaccination, bulk TCR alpha and beta repertoires were sequenced longitudinally. The cohort comprised two healthy male donors, one aged 18 to 30 and one aged 30 to 40 years. Blood was collected at multiple timepoints before and after primary and secondary immunization, and bulk PBMC replicates and cell subsets were isolated.

Taken with the paper, the label for treatment or condition translates to: live attenuated yellow fever vaccine strain. Two biological replicates of bulk PBMCs were collected at each blood-draw timepoint. PBMCs were isolated from peripheral blood using a standard Ficoll-Paque protocol. TriZol was used to extract RNA from bulk PBMCs, from CD4 and CD8 fractions, and from dextramer-positive and dextramer-negative fractions. Of note for this clonotype: This clone's antigen is unknown. Per-base qualities were not stored, and no clone one base away is much larger.

The study at large found these results: Computational filtering was needed because FACS-sorted repertoires could contain abundant contaminating clonotypes from the bulk population. Because only two donors were included in the study, the extent to which the findings can be generalized is limited. A small share of clonotypes was detected in both CD4 and CD8 compartments, with the overlap likely arising from convergent recombination. The secondary T-cell response was weaker than the primary response but faster, peaking on day 5 instead of day 15. Most clones expanded after primary vaccination were re-detected after the booster (around 96% of CD4 and roughly 85% of CD8), suggesting broad memory maintenance.

Synthesis of TCR cDNA relied on 5'RACE template switching, a step that introduced a universal primer site along with unique molecular identifiers. Priming of cDNA synthesis was performed from both the TCR alpha and TCR beta constant segments. Libraries were amplified in two PCR steps, with sample barcodes and sequencing adapters added in the second step. Libraries were sequenced on Illumina HiSeq 2500 (2x100 bp) or NovaSeq (2x150 bp). The original pipeline was this. Demultiplexing of reads and collapsing into UMI consensus sequences were performed with MIGEC, and V(D)J alignment was carried out with MiXCR. Vaccine-responding clonotypes were defined with edgeR using replicate PBMC samples, requiring FDR below 0.01 and a log2 fold change above 5 up to day 15. Each bulk clonotype was labeled CD4 or CD8 based on which sequenced repertoire, CD4 or CD8, contained the clonotype at higher abundance. TCRdb reran the public reads through fastp at Q25 and MiXCR, keeping productive beta chains. Each record represents a unique CDR3 protein, reported with the most common genes and DNA among its rows. The V and J calls and clone size are TCRdb's, not the authors'. This sample comprises about 360,000 distinct CDR3 sequences, more than 5.5% of them detected only once. The ten largest clones represent approximately 15% of the sample.

The CDR3, from cysteine to phenylalanine, totals 14 residues. Just the 42-base CDR3 DNA is kept, in frame starting at base 1. CDR1 and CDR2, per the germline V gene (reference sequence), are DFQATT and SNEGSKA. V loses 6 bases of germline sequence and J loses 4 bases, and the interval between the two ends is 16 bases. The specimen was PBMCs, collected 5 days after the yellow fever booster vaccination. This receptor chain uses TRBV20-1 and TRBJ2-1, with the D gene too uncertain to name. The clonotype comes from a young man who received the YFV17D yellow fever vaccine. The CDR3: CSAVKEHMYNEQFF. The DNA is TGCAGTGCCGTAAAGGAACACATGTACAATGAGCAGTTCTTC.